The 20 T cell receptor beta chains given below trace back to one sample, sequenced in a study of spatial heterogeneity in lung cancer. Study-wide findings and caveats: Within tumors, counts of expanded alpha and beta TCRs tracked tumor mutation counts.

These receptors' antigens are unknown. Using its own MiXCR run on the 5' RACE reads, TCRdb lists one record per CDR3 protein. Here the sample spans around 12,000 distinct CDR3 sequences, about 6% being singletons. Time point of the sample: sample taken at primary tumor resection. Sequencing was performed on lung tumor tissue, taken at surgery. The origin of the receptors is a female donor with early-stage non-small cell lung cancer.

This clonotype was observed many times. This beta chain lies outside the target of a library built for alpha chains; its clone size means little. V is TRBV27 and J is TRBJ1-5; maybe TRBD1 (6 bases). The germline gives CDR1 MNHEY, CDR2 SMNVEV (reference sequence). The CDR3 is 15 amino acids. V shed 3 bases and J shed 3 bases, with 12 bases lying between them. The CDR3 protein is CASSFTGRINQPQHF. DNA of the CDR3: TGTGCCAGCAGTTTCACAGGGAGAATCAATCAGCCCCAGCATTTT.

This clonotype has only a few counts. A read error may explain this, as a much larger clone is one base away. This beta chain lies outside the target of a library built for alpha chains; its clone size means little. V usage is TRBV14 and J usage is TRBJ2-6; no definite D call. The germline gives CDR1 SGHDN, CDR2 FVKESK. This CDR3 has 16 amino acids. The V gene lost 4 bases and the J gene lost 2 bases, with 12 bases spanning the gap. The CDR3 DNA is TGTGCCAGCAGCCTGAGAGCTTTTACTGGGGCCAACGTCCTGACTTTC. It translates to CASSLRAFTGANVLTF.

This clonotype ranks as medium-sized. Because this beta chain is a stray read in a library intended to capture alpha chains, its abundance should not be given much weight. The chain uses TRBV7-6 and TRBJ2-1; D may be TRBD2 (6 bases). Trimming removed 3 bases from V and 10 bases from J, with 10 bases in between. The CDR3 runs to 12 residues. Germline V gene sequence: CDR1 SGHVS, CDR2 FNYEAQ. The DNA for the CDR3 is TGTGCCAGCAGCTTGGAGGGCTACGAGCAGTTCTTC. Encoded protein: CASSLEGYEQFF.

This clonotype was recorded many times. A library made for alpha chains picked up this beta chain off target, so its size means little. The rearrangement joins TRBV25-1 to TRBJ2-1; possibly TRBD1 or TRBD2 for D (5 bases each). The CDR3 runs to 14 residues. Germline CDR1 MGHDK, CDR2 SYGVNS. V dropped 5 bases and J dropped 7 bases, with 15 bases sitting between them. The CDR3 DNA reads as TGTGCCAGCAGTCAGGCAGGGTGGGGGAATGAGCAGTTCTTC. The encoded protein is CASSQAGWGNEQFF.

This clonotype was seen ten or more times. Little can be read into the size of this beta chain, an off-target read in a library designed for alpha chains. The chain links TRBV5-1 to TRBJ2-5; possible D gene TRBD2, 5 bases. Trimming took off 0 bases at V and 13 bases at J, with 13 bases between the two ends. The CDR3 extends over 12 amino acids. Germline V gene sequence: CDR1 SGHRS, CDR2 YFSETQ. The CDR3 DNA reads TGCGCCAGCAGCTTGGCGGGAAAGCTATTGTACTTC. Translating it yields CASSLAGKLLYF.

Ten or more counts support this clonotype. This beta chain is an unintended read in a library built for alpha chains; its size means little. The chain carries TRBV6-5 and TRBJ1-6; a possible D gene is TRBD1 (6 bases). Germline CDR1 and CDR2: MNHEY and SVGAGI. Trimming took off 2 bases at V and 4 bases at J, with 9 bases between the two ends. This CDR3 is 15 amino acids long. The CDR3 sequence: CASSYGGRYNSPLHF. The CDR3 DNA reads as TGTGCCAGCAGTTACGGGGGGCGTTATAATTCACCCCTCCACTTT.

This clonotype appeared many times. This beta chain appears as a stray read in a library generated for alpha chains; its size is not informative. The chain carries TRBV12-3 or TRBV12-4 and TRBJ2-7; tentative D call: TRBD1 (6 bases). V shed 1 base and J shed 6 bases, with 10 bases lying between them. The CDR3 runs 13 residues. The CDR3 sequence: CASSLVGRGEQYF. DNA for the CDR3: TGTGCCAGCAGTTTAGTTGGCAGGGGCGAGCAGTACTTC.

This clonotype was detected only a few times. A library prepared for alpha chains yielded this beta chain as an off-target read; its size is of little meaning. The rearrangement uses TRBV14 and TRBJ2-1; D gene unclear. V was shortened by 4 bases and J by 7 bases, with 17 bases between the two germline ends. The CDR3 runs to 15 residues. The germline V gene encodes CDR1 SGHDN and CDR2 FVKESK. The CDR3 DNA reads TGTGCCAGCAGCCTGGGCCTTCGAAGAGGAAATGAGCAGTTCTTC. Translated, it gives CASSLGLRRGNEQFF.

This clonotype was counted ten times or more. Because the library targeted alpha chains, this beta chain is an off-target read whose size means little. The chain carries TRBV7-2 and TRBJ1-3; D uncertain. This CDR3 region has 15 residues. CDR1 is SGHTA and CDR2 is FQGNSA in the germline V gene. Trimming shortened V by 4 bases and J by 0 bases, and 10 bases separated the two germline ends. The DNA for the CDR3 is TGTGCCAGCAGCTCGAGACGAGACTCTGGAAACACCATATATTTT. Translating it yields CASSSRRDSGNTIYF.

This clonotype was recorded at least ten times. Since it is a stray read in a library aimed at alpha chains, this beta chain has a size that is not meaningful. This chain connects TRBV28 to TRBJ1-5, with 9 bases fitting TRBD1. V was clipped by 4 bases and J by 2 bases; unmatched bases: 6. This CDR3 is 16 amino acids long. Looked up from germline, CDR1 is MDHEN and CDR2 is SYDVKM. CDR3 protein: CASSSGTGRGNQPQHF. The CDR3 DNA reads TGTGCCAGCAGTTCGGGGACAGGGCGGGGCAATCAGCCCCAGCATTTT.

This clonotype was counted at least ten times. This beta chain came through as a stray read in a library set up for alpha chains, and its size says little. The genes are TRBV28 and TRBJ1-5; D remains ambiguous. Germline CDR1 and CDR2: MDHEN and SYDVKM. V dropped 6 bases and J dropped 2 bases, with 17 bases sitting between them. There are 16 residues in the CDR3. CDR3 bases: TGTGCCAGCAGCCCCGCTTCCGGGGTGGGCAATCAGCCCCAGCATTTT. Protein: CASSPASGVGNQPQHF.

This clonotype was found many times. In a library made to pick up alpha chains, this beta chain is a stray read with a size that means little. This rearrangement joins TRBV6-5 to TRBJ1-1; D remains unclear. Germline CDR1 reads MNHEY; CDR2 reads SVGAGI. Trimming shortened V by 5 bases and J by 11 bases, and 18 bases separated the two germline ends. The CDR3 length is 13 residues. The CDR3 loop is CASSDLSPSRAFF. The CDR3 region has the DNA TGTGCCAGCAGTGACTTAAGCCCCTCGAGGGCTTTCTTT.

This clonotype is labeled medium-sized. A library made for alpha chains picked up this beta chain off target, so its size means little. The DNA for the CDR3 is TGTGCCAGCTCTCCCAACACAGATACGCAGTATTTT. Translation gives CASSPNTDTQYF. The rearrangement joins TRBV18 to TRBJ2-3; D is undetermined. The CDR3 is made up of 12 amino acids. Trimming left V 6 bases short and J 2 bases short, with 6 bases between. CDR1 and CDR2 (germline): KGHSH, LQKENI. Drawing the rest from reference TRBV18 and TRBJ2-3, the complete variable domain is NAGVMQNPRHLVRRRGQEARLRCSPMKGHSHVYWYRQLPEEGLKFMVYLQKENIIDESGMPKERFSAEFPKEGPSILRIQQVVRGDSAAYFCASSPNTDTQYFGPGTRLTVL.

There are many counts of this clonotype. The size of this beta chain means little, since it is a stray read in a library made for alpha chains. The rearrangement links TRBV6-5 to TRBJ2-7; the D gene could be TRBD1 or TRBD2 (6 bases each). Germline V gene sequence: CDR1 MNHEY, CDR2 SVGAGI. This CDR3 comprises 14 residues. V shed 5 bases and J shed 1 base, with 12 bases lying between them. CDR3 sequence reads: CASSRGVMSYEQYF. CDR3 in DNA: TGTGCCAGCAGTAGGGGGGTCATGTCCTACGAGCAGTACTTC.

This clonotype came up many times. This beta chain is a stray read from a library made for alpha chains; its abundance is not meaningful. This chain uses TRBV28 with TRBJ1-5; 7 bases map to TRBD1. Trimming cost V 5 bases and J 4 bases; bases outside gene matches: 2. Germline-derived CDR1 and CDR2 are MDHEN and SYDVKM. This CDR3 is built from 13 residues. CDR3 sequence (DNA): TGTGCCAGCAGTGTGACAGGGAATCAGCCCCAGCATTTT. It codes for CASSVTGNQPQHF.

This clonotype has more than one count but fewer than ten. This beta chain came through as a stray read in a library set up for alpha chains, and its size says little. V usage is TRBV19 and J usage is TRBJ2-1; 8 bases map to TRBD2. CDR3 length: 14 amino acids. Looked up from germline, CDR1 is LNHDA and CDR2 is SQIVND (reference sequence). V was clipped by 6 bases and J by 7 bases; unmatched bases: 8. The CDR3 nucleotides read TGTGCCAGTAGGGGAGCGGGGGAGTGGAATGAGCAGTTCTTC. Translation: CASRGAGEWNEQFF.

Ten or more counts support this clonotype. As an off-target read in a library built for alpha chains, this beta chain has a frequency of little significance. The chain has TRBV7-9 and TRBJ2-3; 9 positions match TRBD2. This CDR3 has 17 residues. CDR1 is SEHNR and CDR2 is FQNEAQ in the germline V gene (reference sequence). V lost 3 bases, J lost 2 bases, and 9 bases stayed unmatched. DNA for the CDR3: TGTGCCAGCAGCTTCTCCCGGAGCGGGGGGAACACAGATACGCAGTATTTT. Its translation is CASSFSRSGGNTDTQYF.

This clonotype was observed many times. A library prepared for alpha chains yielded this beta chain as an off-target read; its size is of little meaning. The V call is TRBV30, the J call TRBJ2-7; weak D call: TRBD1 (6 bases). Germline V lookup: CDR1 GTSNPN, CDR2 SVGIG (reference sequence). The CDR3 has 14 amino acids. V lost 0 bases and J 7 bases, leaving 16 bases between the germline ends. The CDR3 DNA sequence: TGTGCCTGGAGTGTTGGGGCAGGGGTCAATGAGCAGTACTTC. Its translation: CAWSVGAGVNEQYF.

This clonotype counts as medium-sized. Within a library made for alpha chains, this beta chain is off target, and its count is uninformative. The chain uses TRBV3-1 and TRBJ1-6, with 10 nucleotides matching TRBD1. J was trimmed by 10 bases and V by 2 bases; bases with no gene match: 5. The V gene's germline CDR1 is LGHDT and CDR2 YNNKEL (reference sequence). The CDR3 loop spans 15 amino acids. CDR3 protein: CASSQTDRGLSPLHF. For the CDR3, the DNA is TGTGCCAGCAGCCAAACTGACAGGGGGCTATCACCCCTCCACTTT.

This clonotype is judged medium-sized. Since it is a stray read in a library aimed at alpha chains, this beta chain has a size that is not meaningful. The chain carries TRBV20-1 and TRBJ1-5; the match to TRBD1 covers 10 bases. After removal of 5 bases from V and 5 bases from J, the junction contained 3 bases not matched to a gene. CDR3 length equals 13 residues. Germline assignment: CDR1 DFQATT and CDR2 SNEGSKA (reference sequence). CDR3 region: CSARGTGDQPQHF. CDR3 bases: TGCAGTGCTCGCGGGACAGGGGATCAGCCCCAGCATTTT.